These 17 T cell receptor beta chains were all obtained from the same sample, sequenced in a study of long-term antiretroviral therapy in people with HIV. The assay used was immunoSEQ (version v3.0), run at survey level. TCRdb's table, derived via immunoSEQ multiplex PCR, lists solely in-frame clones and lacks some. The profile shows just under 35,000 clones, approximately 81% of them singletons. The sequenced sample was unsorted PBMCs, obtained just over 2.7 years before starting antiretroviral therapy. The receptors stem from a woman in her twenties or thirties with HIV.

The gene calls are TRBV7-9 and TRBJ2-2; the match to TRBD2 covers 12 bases. This CDR3 is built from 16 residues. Unmatched junction bases numbered 7, after V lost 5 bases and J lost 6 bases. Germline V gene lookup returns CDR1 SEHNR and CDR2 FQNEAQ (reference sequence). This CDR3 reads CASSPRASGGAGELFF. The CDR3 coding sequence is TGTGCCAGCAGCCCGCGGGCTAGCGGGGGGGCCGGGGAGCTGTTTTTT.

This clone has just one count. The CDR3 region has the DNA TGTGCCATTTCCCGTGGCGGGCAAGGGTCCAATGAGCAGTTCTTC. The encoded protein is CAISRGGQGSNEQFF. The V gene is TRBV6-6, the J gene TRBJ2-1, with D maybe TRBD2 (5 bases). Germline CDR1 reads MNHNY; CDR2 reads SVGAGI (reference sequence). CDR3 size: 15 residues. Trimming cost V 10 bases and J 6 bases, with 22 bases left between them.

This chain links TRBV28 with TRBJ1-2; the D gene is possibly TRBD1 (5 bases). This CDR3 region has 12 residues. Between the trimmed V and J ends, which lost 4 bases and 7 bases, there was a span of 10 bases. Per germline, CDR1 MDHEN and CDR2 SYDVKM. The CDR3 DNA is TGTGCCAGCAGTTGGGGCAGTCTTGGCTACACCTTC. Translated: CASSWGSLGYTF.

CDR3: CASSEASRGISPLHF. CDR3 DNA sequence: TGTGCCAGCAGTGAAGCGTCTCGAGGGATATCACCCCTCCACTTT. The chain couples TRBV6-1 to TRBJ1-6; no clear D. This CDR3 contains 15 residues. The V gene's germline CDR1 is MNHNS and CDR2 SASEGT. V lost 0 bases to trimming and J lost 10 bases, with 13 bases between them.

The V gene is TRBV10-3, the J gene TRBJ1-2; TRBD1 aligns across 9 bases. The CDR3 covers 14 residues. The V gene end was trimmed by 2 bases and the J gene end by 5 bases; junction bases not matched to a gene: 3. Germline values: CDR1 ENHRY, CDR2 SYGVKD. In DNA form, the CDR3 reads TGTGCCATCAGTGAGGGGACAGGGTCTTATGGCTACACCTTC. Amino acids: CAISEGTGSYGYTF.

The V call is TRBV2, the J call TRBJ1-2; TRBD1 might be the D (5 bases). The CDR3 spans 15 residues. V was pared by 6 bases and J by 0 bases, with 14 bases between. Germline V lookup: CDR1 SNHLY, CDR2 FYNNEI. The CDR3 reads CASRAQTVTNYGYTF. In nucleotides, the CDR3 is TGTGCCAGCAGGGCTCAGACAGTTACTAACTATGGCTACACCTTC.

The chain joins TRBV9 to TRBJ2-3; D is undetermined. CDR1 is SGDLS and CDR2 is YYNGEE in the germline V gene. This CDR3 comprises 16 residues. Trimming removed 2 bases from V and 0 bases from J, with 13 bases in between. The DNA for the CDR3 is TGTGCCAGCAGCGTCTCTCCCACGCCCAGCACAGATACGCAGTATTTT. Translation: CASSVSPTPSTDTQYF.

This clone occurred once. The J gene is TRBJ2-1, the V gene TRBV12-5, with TRBD1 matching over 7 bases. Germline CDR1 reads LGHNT; CDR2 reads FRNRAP. The CDR3 is 14 amino acids. V dropped 1 base and J dropped 4; count of bases not matched to a gene: 1. As DNA, the CDR3 is TGTGCTAGTGGTTTGGGGGACAGTTACAATGAGCAGTTCTTC. Its translation: CASGLGDSYNEQFF.

The chain uses TRBV6-5 and TRBJ1-2; no definite D call. CDR1 and CDR2 from the germline V gene are MNHEY and SVGAGI. Trimming shortened V by 2 bases and J by 3 bases, and 7 bases separated the two germline ends. The CDR3 spans 13 residues. The CDR3 sequence: CASSYGRDYGYTF. As DNA, the CDR3 is TGTGCCAGCAGTTACGGCCGAGACTATGGCTACACCTTC.

This chain connects TRBV19 to TRBJ2-2, with 9 positions matching TRBD1. CDR3 length: 17 residues. The V segment lost 3 bases and the J segment 4 bases; nucleotides outside the gene matches: 9. Germline V gives CDR1 LNHDA, CDR2 SQIVND (reference sequence). The CDR3: CASSILTGTGFTGELFF. The DNA of the CDR3 is TGTGCCAGTAGTATCCTAACCGGGACAGGGTTCACCGGGGAGCTGTTTTTT.

The V and J genes are TRBV30 and TRBJ1-1; D gene uncertain. Germline loops: CDR1 GTSNPN, CDR2 SVGIG (reference sequence). This CDR3 region has 13 residues. V was cut by 4 bases and J by 1 base, with 10 bases left in between. The CDR3 region is CAWKGRGNTEAFF. The CDR3 nucleotides are TGTGCCTGGAAGGGCCGGGGGAACACTGAAGCTTTCTTT.

V and J are TRBV15 and TRBJ2-3; maybe TRBD2 (5 bases). This CDR3 contains 13 residues. Per the germline V gene, CDR1 is LNHNV and CDR2 is YYDKDF (reference sequence). Trimming took off 8 bases at V and 10 bases at J, with 19 bases between the two ends. CDR3 amino acids: CATFGQEVGAQYF. CDR3 nucleotide sequence: TGTGCCACCTTTGGGCAGGAGGTTGGGGCGCAGTATTTT.

The rearrangement uses TRBV7-2 and TRBJ1-2; a weak D match, TRBD1 (5 bases). CDR3 length: 15 residues. V dropped 5 bases and J dropped 0 bases, with 13 bases sitting between them. Germline lookup yields CDR1 SGHTA and CDR2 FQGNSA. The CDR3 spells CASSPRAETNYGYTF. CDR3 nucleotide sequence: TGTGCCAGCAGCCCCAGGGCAGAGACTAACTATGGCTACACCTTC. Filled out from reference TRBV7-2 and TRBJ1-2, the complete variable domain reads GAGVSQSPSNKVTEKGKDVELRCDPISGHTALYWYRQSLGQGLEFLIYFQGNSAPDKSGLPSDRFSAERTGGSVSTLTIQRTQQEDSAVYLCASSPRAETNYGYTFGSGTRLTVV.

The gene calls are TRBV6-1 and TRBJ1-6; D gene unclear. The V gene lost 11 bases and the J gene lost 0 bases, with 14 bases spanning the gap. Germline V gives CDR1 MNHNS, CDR2 SASEGT. CDR3 length: 15 residues. CDR3 protein: CAGREGSSYNSPLHF. CDR3 bases: TGTGCCGGAAGGGAGGGAAGCTCCTATAATTCACCCCTCCACTTT.

The chain joins TRBV10-3 to TRBJ1-5, with 7 bases identical to TRBD1. Per germline, CDR1 ENHRY and CDR2 SYGVKD. V trimming: 11 bases; J trimming: 5 bases; junction bases outside the gene matches: 6. This CDR3 spans 12 amino acids. CDR3 protein: CAVGTADQPQHF. The CDR3 nucleotides are TGTGCCGTCGGGACAGCAGATCAGCCCCAGCATTTT.

The sample holds a few counts of this clone. The chain uses TRBV7-3 and TRBJ1-2, with D tentatively TRBD1 (6 bases). From germline, CDR1 is SGHTA and CDR2 FQGTGA. Trimming took off 5 bases at V and 4 bases at J, with 17 bases between the two ends. CDR3 length: 15 residues. The CDR3 loop reads CASSKDSITSYGYTF. In DNA, the CDR3 is TGTGCCAGCAGCAAGGACAGTATAACTTCCTATGGCTACACCTTC.

The gene calls are TRBV27 and TRBJ1-2; 7 bases match TRBD1. Germline trimming cut 10 bases from V and 1 base from J; bases unmatched to any gene: 9. The CDR3 extends over 14 amino acids. Germline V gene lookup returns CDR1 MNHEY and CDR2 SMNVEV (reference sequence). The CDR3 protein is CATYRQGGNYGYTF. CDR3 nucleotide sequence: TGTGCCACGTACAGACAGGGAGGTAACTATGGCTACACCTTC.